These T cell receptor beta chains were read from a single sample in a study of metastatic and nonmetastatic thyroid tumors. TCRdb re-analyzed the PCR reads through MiXCR. The repertoire includes roughly 70,000 clones, roughly 18% of them detected once, and 13% sits in the top ten. Specimen: blood. The receptors shown here come from a female donor with papillary thyroid cancer or a benign thyroid nodule (not recorded which). Some clones in this sample may be carry-over from other donors' samples. Both conserved end residues are part of each CDR3. D genes are given only for firm matches. Some rows have no size entry. The others give once, few or many, or a class for an expanded clone.

>few|TRBJ2-7|TRBD1|TRBV12-3/TRBV12-4
TGTGCCAGCAATGAACAGGGGGCAATCTACGAACAGTACTTC
CASNEQGAIYEQYF
>many|TRBJ2-5|TRBD2|TRBV5-4
TGTGCCAGCAGCTTGGCTAGCGGCCAAGAGACCCAGTACTTC
CASSLASGQETQYF
>few|TRBJ2-1|TRBD2|TRBV28
TGTGCCAGCCCGCCGGTACTAGCGGGAGACAATGAGCAGTTCTTC
CASPPVLAGDNEQFF
>-|TRBJ1-5|-|TRBV20-1
TGCAGTGCAAACAGGGAGAATCAGCCCCAGCATTTT
CSANRENQPQHF
>many|TRBJ1-2|-|TRBV2
TGTGCCAGCTATGGCTACACCTTC
CASYGYTF
>-|TRBJ1-1|-|TRBV19
TGTGCCAGAGGAGACAGCGTAAACACTGAAGCTTTCTTT
CARGDSVNTEAFF
>many|TRBJ1-5|-|TRBV3-1
TGTGCCAGCAGCCGGACAGTAGGGGCCAATCAGCCCCAGCATTTT
CASSRTVGANQPQHF
>many|TRBJ1-4|-|TRBV6-1
TGTGCCAGCGGGCGGACACACTTAGGTGGTGAAAAACTGTTTTTT
CASGRTHLGGEKLFF
>many|TRBJ1-1|-|TRBV19
TGTGCCAGTAGTGCAGGGACGGCAACTGATATGAACACTGAAGCTTTCTTT
CASSAGTATDMNTEAFF
>few|TRBJ2-7|-|TRBV30
TGTGCCGCCATTAGTCGAAGCTCCTACGAGCAGTACTTC
CAAISRSSYEQYF
>many|TRBJ2-1|-|TRBV6-1
TGTGCCAGCGCCCAAACCGGGGGTCCAGACAATGAGCAGTTCTTC
CASAQTGGPDNEQFF
>many|TRBJ1-1|-|TRBV2
TGTGCCAGCAGAGTGAAGGTGACTGAAGCTTTCTTT
CASRVKVTEAFF
>many|TRBJ2-2|-|TRBV28
TGTGCCAGCAGTCTTACCTTCGCCGGGGAGCTGTTTTTT
CASSLTFAGELFF
>-|TRBJ1-2|TRBD1|TRBV30
TGTGCCTGGAGCACAGGGGGCCATGGCTACACCTTC
CAWSTGGHGYTF
>-|TRBJ2-7|TRBD1|TRBV13
TGTGCCAGCAGCCTCCGGACAGGGGGACTCTACGAGCAGTACTTC
CASSLRTGGLYEQYF
>-|TRBJ1-2|-|TRBV30
TGTGCCTGGAACCACAGGGAAACCTTCTTC
CAWNHRETFF
>many|TRBJ1-2|TRBD1|TRBV20-1
TGCAGTGTAAGCGGGACAGTTAATGGCTACACCTTC
CSVSGTVNGYTF
>many|TRBJ2-2|TRBD2|TRBV7-6
TGTGCCAGCAGCTTAGTGGCGGGAGACACCGGGGAGCTGTTTTTT
CASSLVAGDTGELFF
>many|TRBJ1-1|-|TRBV6-1
TGTGCCAGCAGTGAGGGGGGGGGATTACGGGCTTTCTTT
CASSEGGGLRAFF
>many|TRBJ2-3|-|TRBV4-2
TGTGCCAGCAGCACCCCCGGGGATACGCAGTATTTT
CASSTPGDTQYF
>many|TRBJ2-7|TRBD1|TRBV27
TGTGCCAGCACCCTCCTCGGGACAGCCGAGCAGTACTTC
CASTLLGTAEQYF
>many|TRBJ2-7|TRBD1|TRBV11-3
TGTGCCAGCAGCCCGGGACAGGGGAGAGACGAGCAGTACTTC
CASSPGQGRDEQYF
>many|TRBJ2-1|-|TRBV6-1
TGTGCCAGCAGGGACAGCCTGGGGCTACAGAATGAGCAGTTCTTC
CASRDSLGLQNEQFF
>few|TRBJ2-5|TRBD2|TRBV2
TGTGCCAGCACCAAGACTAGCGGTGTCTCGGAGACCCAGTACTTC
CASTKTSGVSETQYF
>-|TRBJ2-2|-|TRBV6-1
TGTGCCAGCAGGAAACGGGGGAACACCGGGGAGCTGTTTTTT
CASRKRGNTGELFF
>few|TRBJ2-1|TRBD2|TRBV5-1
TGCGCCAGCAGCTTTCGACTAGCGGGAGGGCCCTACAATGAGCAGTTCTTC
CASSFRLAGGPYNEQFF
>few|TRBJ2-7|-|TRBV20-1
TGCAGTGCTAGTGGCGAGCAGTACTTC
CSASGEQYF
>-|TRBJ1-2|TRBD1|TRBV19
TGTGCCAGGATGACAGGGGGCTACGGCTACACCTTC
CARMTGGYGYTF
>many|TRBJ2-7|-|TRBV28
TGTGCCAGCCGATACGGGGCAGGGGGGCAGTACGAGCAGTACTTC
CASRYGAGGQYEQYF
>many|TRBJ2-1|-|TRBV3-1
TGTGCCAGCAGCCGAAACGCCGGGGATAATGAGCAGTTCTTC
CASSRNAGDNEQFF
>many|TRBJ2-3|-|TRBV6-1
TGTGCCATCCAGGGGGGAGCGCCGACAGATACGCAGTATTTT
CAIQGGAPTDTQYF
>many|TRBJ2-7|TRBD1|TRBV10-2
TGCGCCAGCAAGGGGGACAGGGGGTACGAGCAGTACTTC
CASKGDRGYEQYF
>many|TRBJ1-1|TRBD1|TRBV28
TGTGCCAGCAGTCTTACAGGGGTTTCGAACACTGAAGCTTTCTTT
CASSLTGVSNTEAFF
>many|TRBJ1-5|-|TRBV12-3/TRBV12-4
TGTGCCAGCAGCAGGACGGTCCATCAGCCCCAGCATTTT
CASSRTVHQPQHF
>few|TRBJ2-5|-|TRBV30
TGTGCCTGGGCGAGGGACTTAGAGGAGGAGACCCAGTACTTC
CAWARDLEEETQYF
>once|TRBJ2-7|-|TRBV30
TGTGCCTGGAGTGGTAGACAGGCGATCTACGAGCAGTACTTC
CAWSGRQAIYEQYF
>many|TRBJ2-2|-|TRBV18
TGTGCCAGCTCACCAGCATCCCCGACTAACACCGGGGAGCTGTTTTTT
CASSPASPTNTGELFF
>many|TRBJ1-5|-|TRBV6-1
TGTGCCAGCAGGGTGGGGGGCCAGCCCCAGCATTTT
CASRVGGQPQHF
>many|TRBJ2-7|-|TRBV2
TGTGCCAGCAGTGACAAATCCTACGAGCAGTACTTC
CASSDKSYEQYF
>medium-sized|TRBJ2-1|-|TRBV15
TGTGCCACCAGCAGAGGCGGAATCGCGACAGACTATCGGGACAATGAGCAGTTCTTC
CATSRGGIATDYRDNEQFF
>-|TRBJ1-4|-|TRBV30
TGTGCCTGGAGTGATACCACGAGACAGGACGTAGCTAATGAAAAACTGTTTTTT
CAWSDTTRQDVANEKLFF
>many|TRBJ2-2|-|TRBV6-1
TGTGCCAGCTCAGGGGCCGGCGGGGAGCTGTTTTTT
CASSGAGGELFF
>once|TRBJ2-2|-|TRBV5-4
TGTGCCAGCAGCTTGGGGATAAGTTCCTACACCGGGGAGCTGTTTTTT
CASSLGISSYTGELFF
>few|TRBJ2-3|TRBD2|TRBV27
TGTGCCAGCAGTCCACTAGCGGGGGCGAACGCAGATACGCAGTATTTT
CASSPLAGANADTQYF
>many|TRBJ2-4|-|TRBV4-1
TGCGCCAGCAGCCAAGTCGTCAGGACCTACAAAAACATTCAGTACTTC
CASSQVVRTYKNIQYF
>many|TRBJ1-1|-|TRBV10-1
TGCGCCAGCAGTGAGACCGGGGCTGGGAACACTGAAGCTTTCTTT
CASSETGAGNTEAFF
>few|TRBJ1-2|TRBD1|TRBV27
TGTGCCAGCAGTTCGATCAACCACAGGGGTAGGGATGGCTACACCTTC
CASSSINHRGRDGYTF
>few|TRBJ2-3|-|TRBV10-1
TGCGCCAGCAGTGAACCGGGCACAGATACGCAGTATTTT
CASSEPGTDTQYF
>many|TRBJ1-4|TRBD1|TRBV2
TGTGCCAGCAGAGGACAGGGGGGTGAAAAACTGTTTTTT
CASRGQGGEKLFF
>-|TRBJ2-7|-|TRBV7-8
TGTGCCAGCAGCTTAAACCGGGACGGAACCTACGAGCAGTACTTC
CASSLNRDGTYEQYF
>few|TRBJ1-1|-|TRBV28
TGTGCCAGCATACGGACGGTGAACACTGAAGCTTTCTTT
CASIRTVNTEAFF
>many|TRBJ2-3|TRBD1|TRBV4-2
TGTGCCAGCAGCCCCCTGAATGTGAGGGACAGGGGAACAGATACGCAGTATTTT
CASSPLNVRDRGTDTQYF
>few|TRBJ1-2|-|TRBV12-3/TRBV12-4
TGTGCCAGCAGTGAGTGGAAAAGGGACACCCAACGCGGCTACACCTTC
CASSEWKRDTQRGYTF